Below, one TCR beta chain is given with its context. Its specificity is not known. In the same sample, other DNA sequences code for this CDR3. The entry originates in a study of Ad26.COV2.S vaccination and SARS-CoV-2 variants. Study details: Donor joined the COV1001 Ad26.COV2.S trial arm. The study, taken as a whole, reports: Among vaccine recipients, spike-specific TCR breadth exceeded that of placebo recipients. Analytic work on TCR breadth and depth might have understated the full extent of total T cell responses.

TCRdb's table, derived via immunoSEQ multiplex PCR, lists solely in-frame clones and lacks some. Of 410,000 or so clones detected, around 93% appear once; the ten largest clones hold about 1.7%. The treatment denotes: 15 to 20 received Ad26.COV2.S at low or high dose, single or two shots; several received placebo; per-sample allocation not given. Sampling happened 63 days after the first vaccine or placebo injection. Expression of Wuhan-strain SARS-CoV-2 spike came from the Ad26 vector that formed the vaccine. Specimen: peripheral blood, collected in a trial of Ad26.COV2.S vaccine versus placebo. The receptor was derived from a person between 18 and 60 years old who received the Ad26.COV2.S COVID-19 vaccine or a placebo.

Written as DNA, the CDR3 is TGTGCCAGCAGTTTAGGTTACGAGCAGTACTTC. Translating gives CASSLGYEQYF. This rearrangement joins TRBV12-3 or TRBV12-4 to TRBJ2-7; no firm D call. CDR3 length equals 11 residues. V dropped 1 base and J dropped 4 bases, with 2 bases sitting between them.